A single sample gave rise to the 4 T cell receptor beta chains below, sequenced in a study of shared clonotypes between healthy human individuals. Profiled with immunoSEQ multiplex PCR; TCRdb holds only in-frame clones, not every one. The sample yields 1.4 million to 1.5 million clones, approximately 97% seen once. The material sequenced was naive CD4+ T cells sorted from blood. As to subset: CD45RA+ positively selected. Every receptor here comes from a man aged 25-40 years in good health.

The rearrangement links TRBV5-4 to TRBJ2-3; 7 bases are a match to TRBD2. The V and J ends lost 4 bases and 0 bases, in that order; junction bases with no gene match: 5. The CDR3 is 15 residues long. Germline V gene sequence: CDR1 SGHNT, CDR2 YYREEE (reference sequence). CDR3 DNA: TGTGCCAGCAGCATGGGAGGGCGAAGCACAGATACGCAGTATTTT. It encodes CASSMGGRSTDTQYF.

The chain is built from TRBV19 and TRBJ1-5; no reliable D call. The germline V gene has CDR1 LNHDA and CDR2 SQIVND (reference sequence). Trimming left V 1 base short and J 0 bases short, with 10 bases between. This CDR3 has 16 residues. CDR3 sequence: CASSIGPELSNQPQHF. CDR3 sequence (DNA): TGTGCCAGTAGTATAGGGCCAGAACTTAGCAATCAGCCCCAGCATTTT.

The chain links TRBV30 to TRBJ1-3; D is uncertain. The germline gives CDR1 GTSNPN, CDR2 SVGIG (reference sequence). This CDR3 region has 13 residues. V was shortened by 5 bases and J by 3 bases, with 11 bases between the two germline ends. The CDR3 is CAWAGGVGNTIYF. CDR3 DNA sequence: TGTGCCTGGGCCGGAGGAGTTGGAAACACCATATATTTT.

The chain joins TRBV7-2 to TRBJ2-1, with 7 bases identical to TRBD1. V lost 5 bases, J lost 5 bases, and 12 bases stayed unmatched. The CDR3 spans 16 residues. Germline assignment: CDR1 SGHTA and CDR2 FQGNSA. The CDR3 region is CASSLIRTGFHNEQFF. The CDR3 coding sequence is TGTGCCAGCAGCCTTATTAGGACAGGTTTCCACAATGAGCAGTTCTTC.